This T cell receptor (beta chain) came from a study of T cell repertoires in cytomegalovirus infection. In TCRdb, the reads were re-called with MiXCR into one record per CDR3 protein. The sample has roughly 800,000 distinct CDR3 sequences, 25% to 35% seen once. This clonotype was recorded many times. Its target is unknown. Germline lookup yields CDR1 SGHTA and CDR2 FQGNSA. This CDR3 contains 17 residues. The junction had 8 bases not matched to a gene; V was cut back by 5 bases and J by 2 bases. This sample comprised cultured CD8+ T cells from PBMCs, obtained from culture after CMV antigen stimulation. V and J are TRBV7-2 and TRBJ1-5; 11 positions match TRBD1. The receptor comes from a human donor in good health (CMV status not recorded). Some clones in this sample may be carry-over from other donors' samples. CDR3 region: CASSLSGTGGGNQPQHF. CDR3 DNA: TGTGCCAGCAGCCTTTCCGGGACAGGGGGTGGCAATCAGCCCCAGCATTTT.